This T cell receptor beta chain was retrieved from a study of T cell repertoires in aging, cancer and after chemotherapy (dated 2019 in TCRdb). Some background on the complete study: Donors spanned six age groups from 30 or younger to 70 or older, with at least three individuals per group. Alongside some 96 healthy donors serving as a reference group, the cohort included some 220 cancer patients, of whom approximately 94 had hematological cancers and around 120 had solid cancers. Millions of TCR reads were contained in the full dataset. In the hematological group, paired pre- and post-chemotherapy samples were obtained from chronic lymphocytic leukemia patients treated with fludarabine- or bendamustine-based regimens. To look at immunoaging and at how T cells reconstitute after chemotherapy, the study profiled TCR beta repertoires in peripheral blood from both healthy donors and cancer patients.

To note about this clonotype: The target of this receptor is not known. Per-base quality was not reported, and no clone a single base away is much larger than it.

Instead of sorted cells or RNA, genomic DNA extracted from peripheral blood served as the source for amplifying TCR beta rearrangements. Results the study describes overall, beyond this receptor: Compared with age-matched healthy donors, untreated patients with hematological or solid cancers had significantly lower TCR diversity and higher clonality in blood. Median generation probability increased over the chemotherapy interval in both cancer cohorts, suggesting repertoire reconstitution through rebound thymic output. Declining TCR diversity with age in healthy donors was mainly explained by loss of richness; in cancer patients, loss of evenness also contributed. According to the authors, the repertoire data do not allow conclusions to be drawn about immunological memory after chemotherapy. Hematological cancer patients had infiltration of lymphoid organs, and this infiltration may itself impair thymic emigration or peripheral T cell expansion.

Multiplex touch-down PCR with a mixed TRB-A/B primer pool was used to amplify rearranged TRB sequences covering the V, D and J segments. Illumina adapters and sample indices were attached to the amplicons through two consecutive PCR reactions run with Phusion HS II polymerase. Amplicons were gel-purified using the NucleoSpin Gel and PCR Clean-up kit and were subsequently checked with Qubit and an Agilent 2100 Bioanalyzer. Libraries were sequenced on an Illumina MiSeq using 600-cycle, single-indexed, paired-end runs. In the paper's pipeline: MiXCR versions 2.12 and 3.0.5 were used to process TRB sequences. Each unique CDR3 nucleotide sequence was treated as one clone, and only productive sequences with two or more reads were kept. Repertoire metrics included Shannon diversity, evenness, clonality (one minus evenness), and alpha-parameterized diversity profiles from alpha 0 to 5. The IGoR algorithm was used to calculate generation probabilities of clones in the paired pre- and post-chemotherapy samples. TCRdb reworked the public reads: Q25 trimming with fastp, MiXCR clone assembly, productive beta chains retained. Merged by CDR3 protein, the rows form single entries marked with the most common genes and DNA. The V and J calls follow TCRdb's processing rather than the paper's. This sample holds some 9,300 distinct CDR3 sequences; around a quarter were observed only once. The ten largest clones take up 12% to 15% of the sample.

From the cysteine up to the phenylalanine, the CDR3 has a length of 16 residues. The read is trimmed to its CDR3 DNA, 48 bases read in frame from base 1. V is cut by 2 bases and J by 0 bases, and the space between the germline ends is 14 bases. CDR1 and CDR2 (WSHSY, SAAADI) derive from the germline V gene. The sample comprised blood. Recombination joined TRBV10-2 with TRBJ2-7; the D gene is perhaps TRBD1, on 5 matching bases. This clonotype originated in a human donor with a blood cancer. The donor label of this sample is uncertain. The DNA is TGCGCCAGCAGTGAGCCGACAGCCACGTTCTCCTACGAGCAGTACTTC. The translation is CASSEPTATFSYEQYF.